This entry concerns a single T cell receptor beta chain. Patients of the Seattle cohort, enrolled during active infection, were followed longitudinally. Trimming removed 5 bases from V and 8 bases from J; junction bases left unmatched: 7. Germline CDR1 SEHNR, CDR2 FQNEAQ (reference sequence). This CDR3 region has 13 residues. These data come from a study of blood T cell repertoires in COVID-19. Study summary: Samples representing acute and convalescent COVID-19 were sourced from the United States, Italy and Spain. PBMCs, B-cell-depleted T cells, or T cells were the source of the cDNA or gDNA that made up the material.

Study processing details: Scientists estimated how many nucleated cells there were by amplifying reference gene primers. TCRdb keeps only in-frame clones here, not all; method: immunoSEQ multiplex PCR. V, J and clone size reflect that table, while D and trimming were determined from the DNA. The sample contains fewer than 200,000 clones, about 81% of which appear only once. Sequenced sample: peripheral blood. The receptor was derived from a woman aged 55-70 years with COVID-19, enrolled during active disease. The V and J genes are TRBV7-9 and TRBJ1-2, with 8 bases identical to TRBD1. The CDR3, as DNA: TGTGCCAGCAGCCTGACAGGGGTGAGAGGCTACACCTTC. Its protein is CASSLTGVRGYTF.